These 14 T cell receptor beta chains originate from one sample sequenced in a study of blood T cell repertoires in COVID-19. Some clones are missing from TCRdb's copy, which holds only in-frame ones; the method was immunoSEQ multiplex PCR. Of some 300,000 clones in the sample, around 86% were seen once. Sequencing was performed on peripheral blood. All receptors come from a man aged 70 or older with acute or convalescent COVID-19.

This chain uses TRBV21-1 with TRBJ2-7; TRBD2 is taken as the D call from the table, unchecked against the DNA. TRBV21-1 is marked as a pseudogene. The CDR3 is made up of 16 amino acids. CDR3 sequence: CASSNERRAAVYEQYF. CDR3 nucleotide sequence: TGTGCCAGCAGCAACGAGCGGCGGGCCGCGGTCTACGAGCAGTACTTC.

The CDR3 region has the DNA TGTGCCAGCAGCCAAGATTTCCAGTCTGAAGCTTTCTTT. Translated: CASSQDFQSEAFF. The chain uses TRBV3-1 (or the pseudogene TRBV3-2) and TRBJ1-1, with D hard to call. This CDR3 comprises 13 residues. V gave up 0 bases and J gave up 6 bases, with 8 bases separating them. Germline V gene data show CDR1 as LGHDT and CDR2 as YNNKEL (reference sequence).

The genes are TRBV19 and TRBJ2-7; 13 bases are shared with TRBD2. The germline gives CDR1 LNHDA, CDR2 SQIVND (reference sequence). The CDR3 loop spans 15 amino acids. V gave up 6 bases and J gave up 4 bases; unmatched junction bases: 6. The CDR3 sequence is CASSRTSGSVYEQYF. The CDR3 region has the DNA TGTGCCAGTAGCAGGACTAGCGGGAGCGTGTACGAGCAGTACTTC.

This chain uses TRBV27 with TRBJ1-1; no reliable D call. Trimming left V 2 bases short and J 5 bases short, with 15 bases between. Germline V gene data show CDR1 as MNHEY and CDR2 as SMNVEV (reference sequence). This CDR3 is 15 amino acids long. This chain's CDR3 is CASSLAGGSVTEAFF. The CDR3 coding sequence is TGTGCCAGCAGTTTAGCCGGAGGTTCGGTAACTGAAGCTTTCTTT.

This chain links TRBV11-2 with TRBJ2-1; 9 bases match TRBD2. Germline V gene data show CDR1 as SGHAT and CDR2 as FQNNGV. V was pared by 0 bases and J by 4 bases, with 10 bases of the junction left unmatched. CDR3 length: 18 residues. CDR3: CASSLEGGRASGYNEQFF. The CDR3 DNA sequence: TGTGCCAGCAGCTTAGAAGGCGGGAGGGCCAGCGGGTACAATGAGCAGTTCTTC.

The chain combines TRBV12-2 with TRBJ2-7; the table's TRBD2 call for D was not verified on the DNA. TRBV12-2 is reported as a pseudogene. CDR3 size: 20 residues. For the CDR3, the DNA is TGTGCAAGTCGCTTTTTCGAGCTTTGGCGGATAAAGGGACTAGTACACGAGCAGTACTTC. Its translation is CASRFFELWRIKGLVHEQYF.

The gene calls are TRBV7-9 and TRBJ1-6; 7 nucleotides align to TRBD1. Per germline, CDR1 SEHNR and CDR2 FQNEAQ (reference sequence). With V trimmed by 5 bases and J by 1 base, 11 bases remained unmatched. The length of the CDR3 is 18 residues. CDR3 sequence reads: CASSALTGTSSYNSPLHF. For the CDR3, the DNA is TGTGCCAGCAGCGCGTTGACAGGGACTTCGTCCTATAATTCACCCCTCCACTTT.

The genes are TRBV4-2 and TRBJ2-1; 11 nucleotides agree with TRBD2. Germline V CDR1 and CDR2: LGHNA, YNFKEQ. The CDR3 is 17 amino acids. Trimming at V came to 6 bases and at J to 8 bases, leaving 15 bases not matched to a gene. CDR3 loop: CASSHNYGTSGWDEQFF. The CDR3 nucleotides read TGTGCCAGCAGTCACAATTACGGGACTAGCGGTTGGGATGAGCAGTTCTTC.

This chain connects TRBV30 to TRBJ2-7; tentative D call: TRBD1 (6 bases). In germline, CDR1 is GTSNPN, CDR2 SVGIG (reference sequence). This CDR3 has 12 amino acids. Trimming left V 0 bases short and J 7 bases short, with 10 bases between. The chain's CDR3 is CAWSVQRGEQYF. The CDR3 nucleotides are TGTGCCTGGAGTGTACAGAGGGGGGAGCAGTACTTC.

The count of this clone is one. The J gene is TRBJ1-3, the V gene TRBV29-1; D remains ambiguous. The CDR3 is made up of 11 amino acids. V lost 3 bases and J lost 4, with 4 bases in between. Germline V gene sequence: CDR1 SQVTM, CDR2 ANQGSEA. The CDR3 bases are TGCAGCGTTGATGTAGGAAACACCATATATTTT. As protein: CSVDVGNTIYF.

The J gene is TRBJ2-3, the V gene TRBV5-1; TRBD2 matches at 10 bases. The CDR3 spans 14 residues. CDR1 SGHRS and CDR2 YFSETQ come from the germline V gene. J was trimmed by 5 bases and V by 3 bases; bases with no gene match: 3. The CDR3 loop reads CASSSSGGGDTQYF. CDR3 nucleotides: TGCGCCAGCAGCTCTAGCGGGGGAGGAGATACGCAGTATTTT. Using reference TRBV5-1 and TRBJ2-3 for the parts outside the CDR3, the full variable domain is KAGVTQTPRYLIKTRGQQVTLSCSPISGHRSVSWYQQTPGQGLQFLFEYFSETQRNKGNFPGRFSGRQFSNSRSEMNVSTLELGDSALYLCASSSSGGGDTQYFGPGTRLTVL.

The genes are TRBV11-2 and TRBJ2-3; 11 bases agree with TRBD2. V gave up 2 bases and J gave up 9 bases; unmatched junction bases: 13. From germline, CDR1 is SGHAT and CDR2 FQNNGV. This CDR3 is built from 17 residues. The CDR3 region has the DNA TGTGCCAGCAGCTTAAGGAGACTAGCGGGATGGATCCGGACGCAGTATTTT. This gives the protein CASSLRRLAGWIRTQYF. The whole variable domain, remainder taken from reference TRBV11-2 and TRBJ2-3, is EAGVAQSPRYKIIEKRQSVAFWCNPISGHATLYWYQQILGQGPKLLIQFQNNGVVDDSQLPKDRFSAERLKGVDSTLKIQPAKLEDSAVYLCASSLRRLAGWIRTQYFGPGTRLTVL.

The CDR3 protein is CASTSATSGRETQYF. The CDR3 DNA is TGTGCCAGCACCAGCGCGACTAGCGGTAGAGAGACCCAGTACTTC. This chain links TRBV5-4 with TRBJ2-5; 9 bases fit TRBD2. Looked up from germline, CDR1 is SGHNT and CDR2 is YYREEE (reference sequence). Germline trimming cut 6 bases from V and 4 bases from J; bases unmatched to any gene: 10. The CDR3 is 15 amino acids. Combining the CDR3 with reference TRBV5-4 and TRBJ2-5 gives the whole variable domain ETGVTQSPTHLIKTRGQQVTLRCSSQSGHNTVSWYQQALGQGPQFIFQYYREEENGRGNFPPRFSGLQFPNYSSELNVNALELDDSALYLCASTSATSGRETQYFGPGTRLLVL.

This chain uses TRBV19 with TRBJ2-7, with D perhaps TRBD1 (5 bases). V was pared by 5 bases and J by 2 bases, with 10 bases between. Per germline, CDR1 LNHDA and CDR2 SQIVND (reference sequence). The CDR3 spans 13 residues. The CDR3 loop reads CASSPPGPYEQYF. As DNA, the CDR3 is TGTGCCAGTAGTCCCCCAGGGCCCTACGAGCAGTACTTC.